The 20 T cell receptor beta chains listed next were all sequenced from one sample in a study of T-cell reconstitution after alpha-beta-depleted transplantation in children. Library preparation (for TCRbeta) was performed with unique molecular identifiers. TCRdb re-analysed the PCR reads in MiXCR, keeping a single row per CDR3 protein. This table holds roughly 200,000 distinct CDR3 sequences, roughly a tenth found once. This sample comprised PBMCs, obtained before TCRalphabeta/CD19-depleted stem cell transplant. The receptors stem from a child less than two years old with acute myeloid leukemia, due to receive a stem cell transplant.

This clonotype was picked up many times. The chain couples TRBV5-1 to TRBJ2-2; no firm D call. V was cut by 0 bases and J by 2 bases, with 8 bases left in between. In germline, CDR1 is SGHRS, CDR2 YFSETQ. The CDR3 runs 15 residues. CDR3 region: CASSLGSRNTGELFF. In DNA form, the CDR3 reads TGCGCCAGCAGCTTGGGAAGCCGTAACACCGGGGAGCTGTTTTTT.

The V and J genes are TRBV5-1 and TRBJ2-1, with 8 bases lining up with TRBD2. V shed 1 base and J 9 bases; nucleotides not matched to a gene: 3. The CDR3 is 13 residues long. CDR1 and CDR2 (germline): SGHRS, YFSETQ. The CDR3 loop is CASSLQTSGEQFF. The CDR3 coding sequence is TGCGCCAGCAGCTTGCAAACTAGCGGTGAGCAGTTCTTC.

This clonotype was counted many times. The chain carries TRBV25-1 and TRBJ2-7; maybe TRBD1 (5 bases). The CDR3 is 15 amino acids. V lost 4 bases, J lost 3 bases, and 16 bases lay in between. CDR1 and CDR2 (germline): MGHDK, SYGVNS. CDR3 residues: CASSGGRAAYYEQYF. CDR3 in DNA: TGTGCCAGCAGTGGCGGCAGGGCGGCCTACTACGAGCAGTACTTC.

This clonotype was observed at least ten times. This chain joins TRBV7-2 and TRBJ2-1, with D uncertain. Germline V gene data show CDR1 as SGHTA and CDR2 as FQGNSA. The germline V and J ends were trimmed by 5 bases and 3 bases, with 11 bases remaining between them. This CDR3 spans 14 amino acids. The CDR3 protein is CASSPFADYNEQFF. The CDR3 DNA follows: TGTGCCAGCAGCCCATTCGCGGACTACAATGAGCAGTTCTTC.

At least ten counts were recorded for this clonotype. The chain carries TRBV4-2 and TRBJ1-5, with 10 bases identical to TRBD1. This CDR3 spans 19 amino acids. CDR1 and CDR2 (germline): LGHNA, YNFKEQ. Trimming took 2 bases from V and 0 from J; bases not matched to a gene: 10. In DNA, the CDR3 is TGTGCCAGCAGCCAACCCTCGGGGACAGGGGTCTATAGCAATCAGCCCCAGCATTTT. It yields the protein CASSQPSGTGVYSNQPQHF.

The J gene is TRBJ2-5, the V gene TRBV11-3; TRBD1 is a possible D gene (6 bases). The V and J ends lost 2 bases and 1 base respectively, with 11 bases between them. The germline gives CDR1 SGHNT, CDR2 YENEEA. The CDR3 is made up of 15 amino acids. CDR3 loop: CASSLRGSPQETQYF. Written as DNA, the CDR3 is TGTGCCAGCAGCTTAAGGGGGAGCCCCCAAGAGACCCAGTACTTC.

This clonotype was detected ten times or more. V gene TRBV6-1 combines with J gene TRBJ2-5; the D is unclear. CDR1 and CDR2 from the germline V gene are MNHNS and SASEGT. V lost 2 bases to trimming and J lost 4 bases, with 5 bases between them. There are 12 residues in the CDR3. The CDR3 region is CASSEFLETQYF. DNA of the CDR3: TGTGCCAGCAGTGAATTCTTAGAGACCCAGTACTTC.

Details on this clonotype: The junction shows a germline mismatch at one end, possibly a read error. The chain couples TRBV19 to TRBJ1-5, with TRBD1 identical over 8 bases. There are 13 residues in the CDR3. Germline V gene data show CDR1 as LNHDA and CDR2 as SQIVND (reference sequence). The CDR3 region has the DNA TGTGCCAGCGGACAGGGCCTCAATCGGCCCCAGCATTTT. It translates to CASGQGLNRPQHF.

This clonotype has at least ten counts. V is TRBV18 and J is TRBJ1-1; D possibly corresponds to TRBD1 (6 bases). Germline CDR1 and CDR2: KGHSH and LQKENI. CDR3 length: 17 residues. Trimming took off 6 bases at V and 1 base at J, with 21 bases between the two ends. Written as DNA, the CDR3 is TGTGCCAGCTCCCTCTTAGCCCCGACAGGATCGAACACTGAAGCTTTCTTT. Translating it yields CASSLLAPTGSNTEAFF.

With respect to this clonotype: A much larger clone is a single base away; this may be a read error. The chain uses TRBV19 and TRBJ2-3; D may be TRBD1 or TRBD2 (6 bases each). Germline V gene data show CDR1 as LNHDA and CDR2 as SQIVND (reference sequence). This CDR3 has 14 amino acids. The CDR3, as DNA: TGTGCCAGTAGTATAGAGCGGGACACAGATACGCCGTATTTT. Protein: CASSIERDTDTPYF. Full variable domain (missing parts from reference TRBV19 and TRBJ2-3): DGGITQSPKYLFRKEGQNVTLSCEQNLNHDAMYWYRQDPGQGLRLIYYSQIVNDFQKGDIAEGYSVSREKKESFPLTVTSAQKNPTAFYLCASSIERDTDTPYFGPGTRLTVL.

V and J are TRBV5-1 and TRBJ2-1; 7 bases match TRBD2. CDR1 is SGHRS and CDR2 is YFSETQ in the germline V gene. V lost 4 bases and J lost 5; bases outside the gene matches: 12. This CDR3 spans 16 amino acids. The CDR3 region is CASSHPKIAGNNEQFF. CDR3 nucleotides: TGCGCCAGCAGCCATCCGAAGATAGCGGGCAACAATGAGCAGTTCTTC.

Many counts were recorded for this clonotype. The J gene is TRBJ1-1, the V gene TRBV7-9; D call uncertain. Germline loops: CDR1 SEHNR, CDR2 FQNEAQ (reference sequence). This CDR3 is built from 13 residues. The ends were cut back, 4 bases at V and 3 bases at J, with 9 bases in the middle. The CDR3 here is CASSSQADTEAFF. Written as DNA, the CDR3 is TGTGCCAGCAGCTCCCAGGCGGACACTGAAGCTTTCTTT.

This clonotype showed up many times. The rearrangement links TRBV5-1 to TRBJ2-2, with 10 nucleotides matching TRBD1. The CDR3 consists of 15 residues. From germline, CDR1 is SGHRS and CDR2 YFSETQ. With V trimmed by 6 bases and J by 4 bases, 6 bases remained unmatched. For the CDR3, the DNA is TGCGCCAGCACCCGGGACAGGGGCTTCACCGGGGAGCTGTTTTTT. Amino acids: CASTRDRGFTGELFF.

In this sample, this clonotype turned up many times. The V and J genes are TRBV18 and TRBJ2-7, with 10 bases lining up with TRBD2. The CDR3 covers 15 residues. J was trimmed by 1 base and V by 2 bases; bases with no gene match: 2. From germline, CDR1 is KGHSH and CDR2 LQKENI. The CDR3 DNA is TGTGCCAGCTCACCAGCTAGCGGGAGATCCTACGAGCAGTACTTC. Translated: CASSPASGRSYEQYF.

This clonotype appeared many times. This chain connects TRBV3-1 to TRBJ1-1; the D is unclear. The CDR3 is 15 amino acids. In germline, CDR1 is LGHDT, CDR2 YNNKEL (reference sequence). The V end lost 0 bases, the J end lost 1 base, and 9 bases lay between the germline ends. CDR3 DNA: TGTGCCAGCAGCCAAGAAGGTCGGAGGAACACTGAAGCTTTCTTT. Translation: CASSQEGRRNTEAFF.

The V gene is TRBV12-3 or TRBV12-4, the J gene TRBJ2-5, with 10 bases fitting TRBD1. V lost 7 bases to trimming and J lost 5 bases; unmatched junction nucleotides: 10. The CDR3 is made up of 15 amino acids. The CDR3 nucleotides read TGTGCCAGCACTGATGGGACAGGGGTTTTGGAGACCCAGTACTTC. Translating it yields CASTDGTGVLETQYF.

This clonotype was seen at least ten times. CDR3 DNA sequence: TGTGCCAGCAGCGACAAATGGGGCGGGGGAAACACCGGGGAGCTGTTTTTT. Translated: CASSDKWGGGNTGELFF. This chain joins TRBV5-6 and TRBJ2-2; 7 nucleotides match TRBD2. Per germline, CDR1 SGHDT and CDR2 YYEEEE. The junction had 11 bases not matched to a gene; V was cut back by 4 bases and J by 2 bases. This CDR3 is 17 amino acids long.

Many counts were recorded for this clonotype. J is TRBJ2-2 and V is TRBV7-2, with D perhaps given as TRBD1 or TRBD2 (5 bases each). The CDR3 is 16 amino acids. The germline V gene encodes CDR1 SGHTA and CDR2 FQGNSA. V lost 3 bases, J lost 0 bases, and 11 bases lay in between. CDR3 bases: TGTGCCAGCAGCTTTTCGGGACCTACGAACACCGGGGAGCTGTTTTTT. Protein: CASSFSGPTNTGELFF.

The table lists this clonotype with many counts. The chain combines TRBV5-1 with TRBJ2-3, with 9 bases aligning to TRBD1. There are 15 residues in the CDR3. In germline, CDR1 is SGHRS, CDR2 YFSETQ. Trimming took 0 bases from V and 3 from J; bases not matched to a gene: 2. The CDR3: CASSLGTGATDTQYF. The CDR3 nucleotides are TGCGCCAGCAGCTTGGGGACAGGGGCGACAGATACGCAGTATTTT.

This clonotype was observed many times. The V gene is TRBV7-2, the J gene TRBJ2-3; perhaps TRBD2 as D (5 bases). The CDR3 is 11 residues long. V gave up 8 bases and J gave up 8 bases, with 11 bases separating them. Germline CDR1 and CDR2: SGHTA and FQGNSA. CDR3 region: CASGFRGTQYF. The CDR3 DNA follows: TGTGCCAGCGGATTTCGGGGTACGCAGTATTTT.